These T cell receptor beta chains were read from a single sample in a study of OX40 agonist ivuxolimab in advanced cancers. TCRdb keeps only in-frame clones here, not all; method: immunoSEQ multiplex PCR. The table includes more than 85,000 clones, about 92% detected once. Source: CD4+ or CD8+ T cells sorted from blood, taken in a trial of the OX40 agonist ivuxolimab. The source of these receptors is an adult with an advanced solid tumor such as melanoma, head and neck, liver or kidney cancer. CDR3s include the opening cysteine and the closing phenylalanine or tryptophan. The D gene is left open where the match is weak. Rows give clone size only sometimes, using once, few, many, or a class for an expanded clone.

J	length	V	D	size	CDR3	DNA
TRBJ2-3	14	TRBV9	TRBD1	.	CASSGGQAGDTQYF	TGTGCCAGCAGCGGTGGACAGGCTGGAGATACGCAGTATTTT
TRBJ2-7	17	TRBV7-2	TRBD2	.	CASSLTLAGVPAAEQYF	TGTGCCAGCAGCTTAACGCTAGCGGGAGTCCCAGCAGCCGAGCAGTACTTC
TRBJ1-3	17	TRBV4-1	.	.	CASSQDSGRGSGNTIYF	TGCGCCAGCAGCCAAGATAGTGGCAGGGGCTCTGGAAACACCATATATTTT
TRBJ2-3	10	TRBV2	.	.	CASSEGTQYF	TGTGCCAGCAGTGAGGGTACGCAGTATTTT
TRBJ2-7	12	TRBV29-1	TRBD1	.	CSVEETGYEQYF	TGCAGCGTTGAAGAGACAGGGTACGAGCAGTACTTC
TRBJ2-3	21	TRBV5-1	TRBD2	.	CASSSRPIGTSGSSGTDTQYF	TGCGCCAGCAGCTCCCGTCCGATCGGGACTAGCGGGAGTAGCGGCACAGATACGCAGTATTTT
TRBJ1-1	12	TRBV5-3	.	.	CARSFGEPQAFF	TGTGCCAGAAGCTTCGGTGAGCCCCAGGCTTTCTTT
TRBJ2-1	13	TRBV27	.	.	CASSFRRDNEQFF	TGTGCCAGCAGTTTTAGGAGAGACAATGAGCAGTTCTTC
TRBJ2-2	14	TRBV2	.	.	CASIRGENTGELFF	TGTGCCAGCATCAGGGGAGAGAATACCGGGGAGCTGTTTTTT
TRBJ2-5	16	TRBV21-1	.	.	CASSSPRPLLVREQYF	TGTGCCAGCAGCTCCCCCAGGCCTCTTCTAGTCCGGGAGCAGTACTTC
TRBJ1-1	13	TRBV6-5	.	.	CASSYPGNTEAFF	TGTGCCAGCAGCTATCCAGGGAACACTGAAGCTTTCTTT
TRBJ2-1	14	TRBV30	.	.	CAWVGLGSYNEQFF	TGTGCCTGGGTCGGACTGGGGTCCTACAATGAGCAGTTCTTC
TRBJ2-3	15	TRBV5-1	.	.	CASSPGGRSTDTQYF	TGCGCCAGCAGCCCCGGGGGACGGAGCACAGATACGCAGTATTTT
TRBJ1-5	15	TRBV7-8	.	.	CASSLARTENQPQHF	TGTGCCAGCAGCTTAGCTAGGACAGAAAATCAGCCCCAGCATTTT
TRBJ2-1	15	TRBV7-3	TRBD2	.	CASSLEAGRVNEQFF	TGTGCCAGCAGCTTGGAAGCGGGACGGGTCAATGAGCAGTTCTTC
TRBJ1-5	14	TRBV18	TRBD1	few	CASSPTGPYQPQHF	TGTGCCAGCTCACCGACAGGGCCGTATCAGCCCCAGCATTTT
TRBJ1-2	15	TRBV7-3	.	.	CASSSSRRTVHGYTF	TGTGCCAGCAGCTCCTCCCGGAGAACGGTCCATGGCTACACCTTC
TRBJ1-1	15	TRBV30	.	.	CAWSVRFWGGTEAFF	TGTGCCTGGAGTGTACGATTCTGGGGGGGGACTGAAGCTTTCTTT
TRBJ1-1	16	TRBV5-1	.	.	CASSLAGLGGNTEAFF	TGCGCCAGCAGCTTGGCCGGTTTGGGAGGGAACACTGAAGCTTTCTTT
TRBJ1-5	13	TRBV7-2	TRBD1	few	CASSLTGDQPQHF	TGTGCCAGCAGCCTTACAGGGGATCAGCCCCAGCATTTT
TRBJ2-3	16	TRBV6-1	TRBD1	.	CASSVSLGQGTDTQYF	TGTGCCAGCAGTGTGAGTCTGGGACAGGGAACAGATACGCAGTATTTT
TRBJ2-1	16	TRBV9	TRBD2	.	CASSVDAGGFYNEQFF	TGTGCCAGCAGCGTAGATGCGGGAGGGTTTTACAATGAGCAGTTCTTC
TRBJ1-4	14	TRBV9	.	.	CASSVQARDEKLFF	TGTGCCAGCAGCGTGCAAGCCCGGGACGAAAAACTGTTTTTT